This is a list of T cell receptor beta chains from one sample in a study of glioma-infiltrating T cells after dendritic cell vaccination. Sequenced by immunoSEQ multiplex PCR; TCRdb stores in-frame clones only, minus some. The sample records around 37,000 clones, almost 85% being singletons. The input for sequencing was blood, taken before dendritic cell vaccination. The receptor source for this set is a human donor with glioblastoma. Each CDR3 is given with its conserved first and last residue.

V: TRBV7-2; CDR3: CASSLGLAGGREQYF
V: TRBV11-3; CDR3: CASGTSGGPEQYF
V: TRBV5-1; CDR3: CASSLSGQAGEQYF
V: TRBV6-1; CDR3: CASSELWAGGDYGYTF
V: TRBV2; CDR3: CASTDRNQPQHF
V: TRBV9; CDR3: CASSVAAGATDTQYF
V: TRBV5-4; CDR3: CASSLGSGQRYNEQFF
V: TRBV7-2; CDR3: CASSPRLAGSYEQYF
V: TRBV10-2; CDR3: CASRPPGGELFF
V: TRBV7-9; CDR3: CASSLGPDQPQHF
V: TRBV5-3; CDR3: CARSLGTDSPYEQYF
V: TRBV7-6; CDR3: CASSLATGSPLHF
V: TRBV4-2; CDR3: CASSQTSGLAAYNEQFF
V: TRBV10-1; CDR3: CARPRRGKEETQYF
V: TRBV13; CDR3: CASSLGQIHYEQYF
V: TRBV30; CDR3: CAWRAGGRTDTQYF
V: TRBV2; CDR3: CASSELAGGQETQYF
V: TRBV7-9; CDR3: CASSLGSTEAFF
V: TRBV6-1; CDR3: CASSVWATSVVTDTQYF
V: TRBV11-3; CDR3: CASSLTSLGTGELFF
V: TRBV10-3; CDR3: CAIARVITDTQYF
V: TRBV19; CDR3: CASSKGTTSTAGANVLTF
V: TRBV10-3; CDR3: CAISESMQGGNEQYF
V: TRBV19; CDR3: CASRTGTGGADNSPLHF
V: TRBV5-1; CDR3: CASSFMTSGGEQFF
V: TRBV6-5; CDR3: CASSYSYIYGYTF
V: TRBV5-4; CDR3: CASSLVAGGPYNEQFF
V: TRBV7-2; CDR3: CASSLASDRAYYGYTF